A selection of T cell receptor beta chains follows, all from one sample in a study of T cell clones after liver transplantation. The assay was immunoSEQ multiplex PCR, and TCRdb's table has in-frame clones only and misses some. The sample has approximately 70,000 clones, 84% seen once. The material sequenced was CD4+ T cells from blood, taken around 50 months after liver transplant. These receptors came from a human patient who received a liver transplant. Part of the T cell pool may stem from the graft donor. The CDR3 runs from the conserved cysteine through the conserved F or W. Each record gives: clone size, D gene, V gene, J gene, CDR3 DNA, CDR3 protein. D genes are given only for firm matches. Clone size is given for some rows only: seen once, a few or many times, or a class if the clone is expanded.

size: -
D: -
V: TRBV5-8
J: TRBJ2-7
DNA: TGTGCCAGCAGTACCGAGAAGTTTCCTCCCTACGAGCAGTACTTC
CDR3: CASSTEKFPPYEQYF

size: -
D: TRBD2
V: TRBV6-5
J: TRBJ2-5
DNA: TGTGCCAGCAGACGCGGGGGATGGGAGACCCAGTACTTC
CDR3: CASRRGGWETQYF

size: -
D: -
V: TRBV5-1
J: TRBJ2-3
DNA: TGCGCCAGCAGCTTGGGAGGGGGAGGGGCTCCAGATACGCAGTATTTT
CDR3: CASSLGGGGAPDTQYF

size: -
D: TRBD1
V: TRBV4-3
J: TRBJ1-2
DNA: TGCGCCAGCAGCCAAGATAGAGGACAGGGCTATGGCTACACCTTC
CDR3: CASSQDRGQGYGYTF

size: -
D: -
V: TRBV29-1
J: TRBJ1-2
DNA: TGCAGCGTTGAAGAGATGGTGGGCTACACCTTC
CDR3: CSVEEMVGYTF

size: -
D: -
V: TRBV6-4
J: TRBJ1-1
DNA: TGTGCCAGCAGTGACTCGAGTCGGGGGACTGAAGCTTTCTTT
CDR3: CASSDSSRGTEAFF

size: once
D: -
V: TRBV28
J: TRBJ1-3
DNA: TGTGCCAGCACTCCCGAAAGCTCTGGAAACACCATATATTTT
CDR3: CASTPESSGNTIYF

size: -
D: -
V: TRBV25-1
J: TRBJ2-3
DNA: TGTGCCAGCAGTGGGGAACCGGGACTCCTCAAATACACAGATACGCAGTATTTT
CDR3: CASSGEPGLLKYTDTQYF

size: -
D: TRBD1
V: TRBV10-3
J: TRBJ2-5
DNA: TGTGCCATCAGTGACTACGGGACAGGCCAAGAGACCCAGTACTTC
CDR3: CAISDYGTGQETQYF

size: -
D: TRBD1
V: TRBV5-1
J: TRBJ1-5
DNA: TGCGCCAGCAGCTGGGGGACAGGGGAGGTTCAGCCCCAGCATTTT
CDR3: CASSWGTGEVQPQHF

size: -
D: -
V: TRBV4-3
J: TRBJ2-7
DNA: TGCGCCAGCAGCCAAGTTGGAACCCCGGTCGGGGAGCAGTACTTC
CDR3: CASSQVGTPVGEQYF

size: few
D: TRBD2
V: TRBV12-5
J: TRBJ2-2
DNA: TGTGCTAGTGGTGCCCGGACTAGCGGGAGGAACACCGGGGAGCTGTTTTTT
CDR3: CASGARTSGRNTGELFF

size: -
D: -
V: TRBV5-1
J: TRBJ2-1
DNA: TGCGCCAGCAGCTTAGGTCCGGGGGCGTCGGGTGAGCAGTTCTTC
CDR3: CASSLGPGASGEQFF

size: once
D: TRBD2
V: TRBV6-5
J: TRBJ2-1
DNA: TGTGCCGCCAGGACTAGCGGTTACAATGAGCAGTTCTTC
CDR3: CAARTSGYNEQFF

size: -
D: -
V: TRBV4-3
J: TRBJ1-2
DNA: TGCGCCAGCAGCCAAGATACGGGTGAAAGCTATGGCTACACCTTC
CDR3: CASSQDTGESYGYTF

size: -
D: -
V: TRBV7-2
J: TRBJ2-5
DNA: TGTGCCAGCAGCGTCGGGGAGACCCAGTACTTC
CDR3: CASSVGETQYF

size: -
D: -
V: TRBV23-1
J: TRBJ2-4
DNA: TGCGCCAAGCCCCGGGACAGGGGGGAAACTAGCGGGAGAGTCCCCAAAAACATTCAGTACTTC
CDR3: CAKPRDRGETSGRVPKNIQYF

size: -
D: TRBD1
V: TRBV28
J: TRBJ1-4
DNA: TGTGCCAGCAGGGTGGGGACAGGGATTGAAAAACTGTTTTTT
CDR3: CASRVGTGIEKLFF

size: -
D: -
V: TRBV28
J: TRBJ2-3
DNA: TGTGCCAGCAGCCCTCAAGTTGGGGACGCGGAGTATTTT
CDR3: CASSPQVGDAEYF

size: once
D: TRBD1
V: TRBV4-2
J: TRBJ2-4
DNA: TGTGCCAGCAGCCAACCGAGGGACAGGGAGATTCAGTACTTC
CDR3: CASSQPRDREIQYF

size: -
D: -
V: TRBV5-1
J: TRBJ2-1
DNA: TGCGCCAGCAGCGGGCGCAGCTCCTACAATGAGCAGTTCTTC
CDR3: CASSGRSSYNEQFF

size: once
D: -
V: TRBV7-2
J: TRBJ2-1
DNA: TGTGCCAGCAACGGGGACTCGAGATTTATTGAGCAGTTCTTC
CDR3: CASNGDSRFIEQFF

size: few
D: TRBD2
V: TRBV19
J: TRBJ2-1
DNA: TGTGCCAGCGTAGTTGTAACCCCCGGGGGTAGCGGGAACTCCTACAATGAGCAGTTCTTC
CDR3: CASVVVTPGGSGNSYNEQFF

size: once
D: TRBD1
V: TRBV30
J: TRBJ1-4
DNA: TGTGCCTGGAGTGTACGGGGGACAGGGGGCGATTTCTGGGAAAAACTGTTTTTT
CDR3: CAWSVRGTGGDFWEKLFF

size: -
D: -
V: TRBV7-9
J: TRBJ2-1
DNA: TGTGCCAGCAGCTTACCACGGAGCGGGTCCACCTACAATGAGCAGTTCTTC
CDR3: CASSLPRSGSTYNEQFF

size: once
D: -
V: TRBV13
J: TRBJ2-6
DNA: TGTGCCAGCAAGGGGCGCTCTGGGGCCAACGTCCTGACTTTC
CDR3: CASKGRSGANVLTF

size: -
D: -
V: TRBV2
J: TRBJ1-2
DNA: TGTGCCAGCAGTGCAGATACCTATGGCTACACCTTC
CDR3: CASSADTYGYTF

size: once
D: -
V: TRBV21-1
J: TRBJ2-7
DNA: TGTGCCAGCAGCGGACAGGACAGGAGCTCCTACGAGCAGTACTTC
CDR3: CASSGQDRSSYEQYF

size: -
D: TRBD1
V: TRBV29-1
J: TRBJ2-5
DNA: TGCAGCGCTAGGACAGGGCAAGAGACCCAGTACTTC
CDR3: CSARTGQETQYF

size: -
D: -
V: TRBV28
J: TRBJ2-1
DNA: TGTGCCAGCAGTAAGGGGTCCTCCTACAATGAGCAGTTCTTC
CDR3: CASSKGSSYNEQFF

size: -
D: -
V: TRBV7-2
J: TRBJ1-2
DNA: TGTGCCAGCAGTTCGGGCCTCAGGGGCTGGGGCTACACCTTC
CDR3: CASSSGLRGWGYTF

size: few
D: -
V: TRBV28
J: TRBJ2-3
DNA: TGTGCCAGCAGTTTATGGGGAACGGGCACAGATACGCAGTATTTT
CDR3: CASSLWGTGTDTQYF

size: -
D: TRBD2
V: TRBV2
J: TRBJ2-3
DNA: TGTGCCAGCAGTGTCCCTAGCGGGGTCACAGATACGCAGTATTTT
CDR3: CASSVPSGVTDTQYF

size: -
D: TRBD1
V: TRBV28
J: TRBJ2-7
DNA: TGTGCCAGCAGTGGACAGGGTGAAGAGCAGTACTTC
CDR3: CASSGQGEEQYF

size: -
D: -
V: TRBV4-3
J: TRBJ1-2
DNA: TGCGCCAGCAGCCAAGGTTCTTGGGCAGGTAGCTATGGCTACACCTTC
CDR3: CASSQGSWAGSYGYTF

size: -
D: -
V: TRBV15
J: TRBJ2-6
DNA: TGTGCCACCAGCAGACCTGGGGCCAACGTCCTGACTTTC
CDR3: CATSRPGANVLTF